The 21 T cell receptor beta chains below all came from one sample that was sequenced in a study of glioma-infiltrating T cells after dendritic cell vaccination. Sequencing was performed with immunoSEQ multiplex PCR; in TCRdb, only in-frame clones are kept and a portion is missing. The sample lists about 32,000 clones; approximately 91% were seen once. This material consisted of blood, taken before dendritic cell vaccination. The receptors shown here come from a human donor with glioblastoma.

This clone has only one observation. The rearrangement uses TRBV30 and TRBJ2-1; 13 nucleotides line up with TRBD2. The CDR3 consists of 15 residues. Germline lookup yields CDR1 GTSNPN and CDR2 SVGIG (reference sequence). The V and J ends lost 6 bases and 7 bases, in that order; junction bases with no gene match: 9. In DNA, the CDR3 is TGTGCCTGTCGGCGACTAGCGGGGGGTAGTAATGAGCAGTTCTTC. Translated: CACRRLAGGSNEQFF.

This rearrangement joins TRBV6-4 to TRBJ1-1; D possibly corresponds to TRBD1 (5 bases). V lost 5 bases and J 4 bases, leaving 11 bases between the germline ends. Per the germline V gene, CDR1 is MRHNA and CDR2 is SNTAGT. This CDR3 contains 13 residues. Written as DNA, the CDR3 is TGTGCCAGCAGTTCAGGGCCCGGCACTGAAGCTTTCTTT. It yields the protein CASSSGPGTEAFF.

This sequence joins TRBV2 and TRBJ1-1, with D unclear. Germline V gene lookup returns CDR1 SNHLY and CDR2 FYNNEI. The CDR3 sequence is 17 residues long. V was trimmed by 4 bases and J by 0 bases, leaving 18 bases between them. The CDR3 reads CASSGGLGKPMNTEAFF. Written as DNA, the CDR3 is TGTGCCAGCAGTGGAGGGCTTGGGAAGCCTATGAACACTGAAGCTTTCTTT. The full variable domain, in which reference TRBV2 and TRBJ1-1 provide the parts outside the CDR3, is EPEVTQTPSHQVTQMGQEVILRCVPISNHLYFYWYRQILGQKVEFLVSFYNNEISEKSEIFDDQFSVERPDGSNFTLKIRSTKLEDSAMYFCASSGGLGKPMNTEAFFGQGTRLTVV.

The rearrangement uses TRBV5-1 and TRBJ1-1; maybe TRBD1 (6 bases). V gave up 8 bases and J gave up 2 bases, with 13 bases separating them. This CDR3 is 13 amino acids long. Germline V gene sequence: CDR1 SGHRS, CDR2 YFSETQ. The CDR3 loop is CASHRDPNTEAFF. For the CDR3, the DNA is TGCGCCAGTCACAGGGACCCTAACACTGAAGCTTTCTTT.

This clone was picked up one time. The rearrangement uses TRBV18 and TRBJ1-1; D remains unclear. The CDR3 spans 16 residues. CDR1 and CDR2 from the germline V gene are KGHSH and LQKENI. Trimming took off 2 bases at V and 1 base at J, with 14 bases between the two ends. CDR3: CASSPGWSDSNTEAFF. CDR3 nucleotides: TGTGCCAGCTCACCAGGTTGGAGTGACTCGAACACTGAAGCTTTCTTT.

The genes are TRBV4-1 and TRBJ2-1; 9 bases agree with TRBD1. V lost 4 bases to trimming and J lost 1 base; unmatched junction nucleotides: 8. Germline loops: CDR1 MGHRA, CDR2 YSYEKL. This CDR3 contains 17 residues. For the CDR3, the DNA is TGCGCCAGCAGCCGACAATCGGACAGGGGTTCCTACAATGAGCAGTTCTTC. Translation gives CASSRQSDRGSYNEQFF.

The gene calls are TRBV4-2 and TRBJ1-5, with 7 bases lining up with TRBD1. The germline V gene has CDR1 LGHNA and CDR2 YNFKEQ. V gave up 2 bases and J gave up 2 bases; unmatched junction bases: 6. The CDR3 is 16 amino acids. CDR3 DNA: TGTGCCAGCAGCCAACCCGACAGGGCTGGCAATCAGCCCCAGCATTTT. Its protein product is CASSQPDRAGNQPQHF.

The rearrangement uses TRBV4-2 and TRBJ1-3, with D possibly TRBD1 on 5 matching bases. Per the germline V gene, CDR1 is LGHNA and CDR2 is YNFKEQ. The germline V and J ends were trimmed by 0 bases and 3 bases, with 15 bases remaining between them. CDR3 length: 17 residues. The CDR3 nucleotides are TGTGCCAGCAGCCAAGAACTGCAAGGAGGGGTTGGAAACACCATATATTTT. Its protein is CASSQELQGGVGNTIYF.

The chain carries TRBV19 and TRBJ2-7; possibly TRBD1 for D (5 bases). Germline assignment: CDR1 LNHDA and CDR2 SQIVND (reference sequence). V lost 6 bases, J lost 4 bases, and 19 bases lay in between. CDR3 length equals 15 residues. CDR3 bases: TGTGCCAGTAGCTGGACAAGAAACGAAAATTACGAGCAGTACTTC. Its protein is CASSWTRNENYEQYF.

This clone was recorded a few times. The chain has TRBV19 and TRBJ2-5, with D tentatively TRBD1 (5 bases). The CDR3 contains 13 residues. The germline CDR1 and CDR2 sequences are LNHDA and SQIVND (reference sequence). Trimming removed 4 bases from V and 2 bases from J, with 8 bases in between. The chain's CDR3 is CASSRPGQETQYF. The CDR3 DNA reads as TGTGCCAGTAGTAGGCCAGGGCAAGAGACCCAGTACTTC.

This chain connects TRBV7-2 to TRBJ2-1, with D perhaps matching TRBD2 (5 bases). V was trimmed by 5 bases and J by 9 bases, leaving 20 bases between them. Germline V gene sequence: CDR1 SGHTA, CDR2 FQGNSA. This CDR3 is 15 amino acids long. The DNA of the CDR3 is TGTGCCAGCAGCCCCTCCTCGGGCGGGCGGCTTGAGCAGTTCTTC. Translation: CASSPSSGGRLEQFF.

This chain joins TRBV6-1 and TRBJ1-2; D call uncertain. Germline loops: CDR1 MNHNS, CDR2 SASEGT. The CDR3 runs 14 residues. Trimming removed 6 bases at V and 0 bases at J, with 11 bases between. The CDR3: CASSRGLPNYGYTF. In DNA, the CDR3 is TGTGCCAGCAGCCGAGGACTGCCTAACTATGGCTACACCTTC.

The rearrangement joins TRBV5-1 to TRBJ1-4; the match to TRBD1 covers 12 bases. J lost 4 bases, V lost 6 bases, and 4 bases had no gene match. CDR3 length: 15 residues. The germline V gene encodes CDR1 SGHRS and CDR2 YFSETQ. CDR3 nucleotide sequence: TGCGCCAGCACCGGGACAGGGGGCGGTAATGAAAAACTGTTTTTT. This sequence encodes CASTGTGGGNEKLFF.

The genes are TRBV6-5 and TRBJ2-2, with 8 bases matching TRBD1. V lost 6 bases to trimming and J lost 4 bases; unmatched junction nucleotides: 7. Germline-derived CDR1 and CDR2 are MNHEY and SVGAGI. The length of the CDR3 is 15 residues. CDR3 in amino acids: CASSSGGATTGELFF. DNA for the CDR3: TGTGCCAGCAGCTCAGGGGGCGCGACCACCGGGGAGCTGTTTTTT.

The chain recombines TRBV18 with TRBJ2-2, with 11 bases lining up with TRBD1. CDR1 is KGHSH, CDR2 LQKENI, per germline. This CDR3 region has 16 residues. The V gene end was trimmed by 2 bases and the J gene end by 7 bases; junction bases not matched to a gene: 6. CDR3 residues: CASSPRTGGVNGELFF. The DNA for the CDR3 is TGTGCCAGCTCACCAAGGACAGGGGGCGTGAACGGGGAGCTGTTTTTT.

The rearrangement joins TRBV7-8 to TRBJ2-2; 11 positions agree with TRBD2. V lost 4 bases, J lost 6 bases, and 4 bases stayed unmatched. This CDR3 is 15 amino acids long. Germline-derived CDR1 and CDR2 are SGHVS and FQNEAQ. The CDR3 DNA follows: TGTGCCAGCAGCTCCCCTAGCGGGGGGTCCGGGGAGCTGTTTTTT. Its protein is CASSSPSGGSGELFF. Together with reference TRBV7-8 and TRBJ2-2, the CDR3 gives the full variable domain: GAGVSQSPRYKVAKRGQDVALRCDPISGHVSLFWYQQALGQGPEFLTYFQNEAQLDKSGLPSDRFFAERPEGSVSTLKIQRTQQEDSAVYLCASSSPSGGSGELFFGEGSRLTVL.

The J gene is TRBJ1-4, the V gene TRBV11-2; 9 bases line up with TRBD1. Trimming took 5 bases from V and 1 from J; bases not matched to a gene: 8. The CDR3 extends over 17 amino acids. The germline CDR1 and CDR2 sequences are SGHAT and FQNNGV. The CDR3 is CASSRGQGMETNEKLFF. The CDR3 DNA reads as TGTGCCAGCAGCCGGGGACAGGGAATGGAAACTAATGAAAAACTGTTTTTT.

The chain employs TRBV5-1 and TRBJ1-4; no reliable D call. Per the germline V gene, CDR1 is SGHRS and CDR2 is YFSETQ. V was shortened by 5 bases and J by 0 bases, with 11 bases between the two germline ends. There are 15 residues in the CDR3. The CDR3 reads CASRVTGATNEKLFF. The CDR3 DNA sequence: TGCGCCAGCAGGGTTACGGGAGCAACTAATGAAAAACTGTTTTTT. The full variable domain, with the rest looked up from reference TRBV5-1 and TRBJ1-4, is KAGVTQTPRYLIKTRGQQVTLSCSPISGHRSVSWYQQTPGQGLQFLFEYFSETQRNKGNFPGRFSGRQFSNSRSEMNVSTLELGDSALYLCASRVTGATNEKLFFGSGTQLSVL.

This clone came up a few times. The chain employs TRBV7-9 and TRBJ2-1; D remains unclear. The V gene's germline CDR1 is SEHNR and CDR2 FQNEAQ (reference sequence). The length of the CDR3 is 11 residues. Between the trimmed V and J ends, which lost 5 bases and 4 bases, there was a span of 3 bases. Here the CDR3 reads CASSIYNEQFF. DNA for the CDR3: TGTGCCAGCAGCATATACAATGAGCAGTTCTTC.

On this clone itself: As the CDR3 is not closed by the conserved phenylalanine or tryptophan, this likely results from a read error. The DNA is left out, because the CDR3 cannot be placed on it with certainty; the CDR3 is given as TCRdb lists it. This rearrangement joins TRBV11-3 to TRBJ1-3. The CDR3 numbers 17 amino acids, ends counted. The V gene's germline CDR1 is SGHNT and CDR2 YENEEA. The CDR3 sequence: CASSLERSERPSFGVKS.

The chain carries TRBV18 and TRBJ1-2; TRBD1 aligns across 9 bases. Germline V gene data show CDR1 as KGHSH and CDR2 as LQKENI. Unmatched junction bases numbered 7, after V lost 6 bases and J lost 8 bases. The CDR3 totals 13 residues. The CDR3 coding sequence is TGTGCCAGCTCGACTGGGACAGGGTTGGGCTACACCTTC. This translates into CASSTGTGLGYTF.